The 27 T cell receptor beta chains below all came from one sample that was sequenced in a study of CD8+ T cells in alopecia areata. In each case, RNA was isolated and then reverse transcribed into cDNA as the sequencing template. Data came from immunoSEQ multiplex PCR; TCRdb stores just in-frame clones and leaves some out. The data contain 100,000 to 120,000 clones, around 55% of them seen just once; the ten biggest clones take up under 25%. Sequences were obtained from CD8+ T cells sorted from blood. All receptors come from a human donor in good health.

The chain links TRBV28 to TRBJ2-7; tentative D call: TRBD1 (5 bases). This CDR3 is built from 14 residues. The V and J ends lost 2 bases and 3 bases respectively, with 11 bases between them. CDR1 is MDHEN, CDR2 SYDVKM, per germline. This CDR3 is CASSLLQGIYEQYF. The CDR3 DNA reads TGTGCCAGCAGTTTACTTCAGGGAATCTACGAGCAGTACTTC.

The chain has TRBV27 and TRBJ2-7; perhaps D is TRBD1 or TRBD2 (5 bases each). This CDR3 has 13 amino acids. The germline CDR1 and CDR2 sequences are MNHEY and SMNVEV (reference sequence). Trimming cost V 6 bases and J 2 bases, with 11 bases left between them. The CDR3 loop is CASSRDGTYEQYF. The DNA of the CDR3 is TGTGCCAGCAGCAGGGACGGGACCTACGAGCAGTACTTC.

The chain carries TRBV6-1 and TRBJ2-3, with 9 bases identical to TRBD2. The germline gives CDR1 MNHNS, CDR2 SASEGT. The CDR3 covers 19 residues. V was pared by 1 base and J by 3 bases, with 14 bases of the junction left unmatched. CDR3 coding DNA: TGTGCCAGCAGTGAAGAGGTACTAGCGGGCGGCATGGGGACAGATACGCAGTATTTT. Protein: CASSEEVLAGGMGTDTQYF.

The V call is TRBV19, the J call TRBJ1-1, with 7 bases aligning to TRBD1. CDR3 size: 13 residues. With V trimmed by 7 bases and J by 5 bases, 7 bases remained unmatched. Germline values: CDR1 LNHDA, CDR2 SQIVND (reference sequence). CDR3 amino acids: CASNFQGGTEAFF. CDR3 in DNA: TGTGCCAGTAACTTCCAGGGGGGGACTGAAGCTTTCTTT.

The chain couples TRBV19 to TRBJ1-2, with D possibly matching TRBD1 (5 bases). Germline V gene lookup returns CDR1 LNHDA and CDR2 SQIVND (reference sequence). V was trimmed by 10 bases and J by 6 bases, leaving 15 bases between them. The CDR3 extends over 12 amino acids. The CDR3 sequence: CATNQGVDGYTF. CDR3 DNA: TGTGCCACCAACCAGGGTGTTGATGGCTACACCTTC.

V and J are TRBV5-1 and TRBJ2-7; 12 nucleotides match TRBD2. The V gene's germline CDR1 is SGHRS and CDR2 YFSETQ. V lost 3 bases, J lost 1 base, and 11 bases stayed unmatched. This CDR3 region has 18 residues. This CDR3 reads CASSSALVLAGGSYEQYF. The CDR3 coding sequence is TGCGCCAGCAGCTCCGCGTTGGTACTAGCGGGGGGATCCTACGAGCAGTACTTC.

This rearrangement joins TRBV29-1 to TRBJ1-1; a possible D gene is TRBD1 (5 bases). V was cut by 5 bases and J by 4 bases, with 11 bases left in between. The CDR3 covers 12 residues. Germline assignment: CDR1 SQVTM and CDR2 ANQGSEA. The CDR3 region is CSVRIQVTEAFF. CDR3 bases: TGCAGCGTTCGTATACAGGTCACTGAAGCTTTCTTT.

CDR3 bases: TGTGCCAGCAGCTTGACTAGCTCAAGGTTCGAGCAGTACTTC. This gives the protein CASSLTSSRFEQYF. The chain recombines TRBV7-6 with TRBJ2-7; TRBD2 aligns across 7 bases. Germline V gene lookup returns CDR1 SGHVS and CDR2 FNYEAQ. There are 14 residues in the CDR3. V shed 3 bases, J shed 6 bases, and the junction held 8 bases outside the gene matches.

This clone was observed a handful of times. This chain links TRBV29-1 with TRBJ2-5; the D gene is possibly TRBD2 (6 bases). CDR3 length: 16 residues. The germline V and J ends were trimmed by 0 bases and 5 bases, with 19 bases remaining between them. Germline V gives CDR1 SQVTM, CDR2 ANQGSEA. This CDR3 is CSVEDRRGANRETQYF. The CDR3 DNA follows: TGCAGCGTTGAAGATCGTCGCGGGGCCAATCGGGAGACCCAGTACTTC.

The genes are TRBV15 and TRBJ2-1; the D is unclear. The CDR3 consists of 13 residues. The germline V gene encodes CDR1 LNHNV and CDR2 YYDKDF (reference sequence). V gave up 4 bases and J gave up 8 bases, with 12 bases separating them. CDR3 sequence reads: CATSTYTWDEQFF. For the CDR3, the DNA is TGTGCCACCAGCACTTACACTTGGGATGAGCAGTTCTTC.

This clone came up a few times. This sequence joins TRBV2 and TRBJ1-2; D gene uncertain. CDR1 and CDR2 (germline): SNHLY, FYNNEI. This CDR3 comprises 13 residues. V was pared by 5 bases and J by 4 bases, with 11 bases between. The CDR3 bases are TGTGCCAGCAGTCTGACGCAGTTCTATGGCTACACCTTC. It encodes CASSLTQFYGYTF.

Only a few counts were recorded for this clone. The V gene is TRBV15, the J gene TRBJ1-1; D might be TRBD1 (6 bases). Trimming removed 5 bases at V and 0 bases at J, with 16 bases between. The CDR3 has 16 amino acids. Germline loops: CDR1 LNHNV, CDR2 YYDKDF (reference sequence). This CDR3 reads CATSSGRTGMNTEAFF. CDR3 DNA: TGTGCCACCAGCTCAGGTAGAACAGGGATGAACACTGAAGCTTTCTTT.

The rearrangement uses TRBV7-9 and TRBJ2-2; 8 bases map to TRBD1. The length of the CDR3 is 14 residues. The J segment lost 9 bases and the V segment lost 8 bases, leaving 11 bases of the junction unmatched. CDR1 SEHNR and CDR2 FQNEAQ come from the germline V gene (reference sequence). CDR3 nucleotides: TGTGCCAGCCTCCGGGACAGGTGGACCTGGGAGCTGTTTTTT. The encoded protein is CASLRDRWTWELFF.

The rearrangement uses TRBV5-6 and TRBJ2-7; 12 bases fit TRBD2. The junction had 10 bases not matched to a gene; V was cut back by 3 bases and J by 0 bases. The V gene's germline CDR1 is SGHDT and CDR2 YYEEEE. This CDR3 comprises 18 residues. The chain's CDR3 is CASSSMTSGGSSSYEQYF. As DNA, the CDR3 is TGTGCCAGCAGCTCCATGACTAGCGGGGGCTCAAGCTCCTACGAGCAGTACTTC.

The rearrangement links TRBV11-2 to TRBJ2-3; 9 bases line up with TRBD2. The J segment lost 5 bases and the V segment lost 5 bases, leaving 8 bases of the junction unmatched. The CDR3 length is 15 residues. Looked up from germline, CDR1 is SGHAT and CDR2 is FQNNGV. As DNA, the CDR3 is TGTGCCAGCAGCCCAGCGGGGGGCGGGGGAGATACGCAGTATTTT. Amino acid sequence: CASSPAGGGGDTQYF.

The gene calls are TRBV6-5 and TRBJ2-4, with 9 bases fitting TRBD2. V lost 2 bases, J lost 5 bases, and 1 base stayed unmatched. This CDR3 is built from 14 residues. The germline V gene encodes CDR1 MNHEY and CDR2 SVGAGI. CDR3: CASSYGGGENIQYF. The CDR3 nucleotides are TGTGCCAGCAGTTACGGCGGGGGGGAAAACATTCAGTACTTC.

J is TRBJ1-2 and V is TRBV29-1; D remains unclear. Germline CDR1 is SQVTM and CDR2 is ANQGSEA. The CDR3 runs to 10 residues. Deletions cut 6 bases from V and 7 bases from J, with 9 bases between. CDR3 coding DNA: TGCAGCGTCAGAGAACTTGGCTACACCTTC. It specifies CSVRELGYTF.

This clone was recorded a few times. The chain employs TRBV2 and TRBJ2-2; TRBD1 matches at 8 bases. The CDR3 runs 15 residues. The V segment lost 6 bases and the J segment 4 bases; nucleotides outside the gene matches: 7. Germline V gives CDR1 SNHLY, CDR2 FYNNEI. The CDR3 DNA is TGTGCCAGCAGCGGGACAGGAGGGCGCACCGGGGAGCTGTTTTTT. Its protein is CASSGTGGRTGELFF.

This chain joins TRBV6-6 and TRBJ2-1; D is unclear. Germline loops: CDR1 MNHNY, CDR2 SVGAGI (reference sequence). The CDR3 contains 11 residues. The V and J ends lost 8 bases and 8 bases respectively, with 10 bases between them. This CDR3 is CASSQTHEQFF. The CDR3 bases are TGTGCCAGCTCTCAGACCCATGAGCAGTTCTTC.

This sequence joins TRBV12-2 and TRBJ1-4. TRBV12-2 is a known pseudogene. The CDR3 sequence is 14 residues long. The CDR3 region has the DNA TGTGCAAGTCGCTTGGACGTGCAAAATGAAAAACTGTTTTTT. It codes for CASRLDVQNEKLFF.

Remarks on this clone: The junction shows a germline mismatch at one end, possibly a read error. J is TRBJ1-2 and V is TRBV4-1; the match to TRBD1 covers 8 bases. The germline V gene encodes CDR1 MGHRA and CDR2 YSYEKL. The CDR3 spans 16 residues. The CDR3 sequence is CARSQDRTGSNYGYTF. The CDR3, as DNA: TGCGCCCGCAGCCAAGATCGGACAGGGTCAAACTATGGCTACACCTTC.

This clone came up a few times. V and J are TRBV13 and TRBJ2-7, with TRBD1 identical over 7 bases. Germline CDR1 reads PRHDT; CDR2 reads FYEKMQ (reference sequence). Trimming removed 6 bases from V and 4 bases from J; junction bases left unmatched: 9. CDR3 length: 14 residues. This chain's CDR3 is CASSMQGGGYEQYF. The CDR3, as DNA: TGTGCCAGCAGTATGCAAGGGGGCGGTTACGAGCAGTACTTC.

The chain uses TRBV7-6 and TRBJ2-3; D is undetermined. Deletions cut 5 bases from V and 3 bases from J, with 21 bases between. Looked up from germline, CDR1 is SGHVS and CDR2 is FNYEAQ. This CDR3 region has 17 residues. The CDR3 region has the DNA TGTGCCAGCAGCCCATCCCCGGACCTCCCTAGGACAGATACGCAGTATTTT. Translating it yields CASSPSPDLPRTDTQYF.

This clone was seen a single time. The chain uses TRBV29-1 and TRBJ2-7, with TRBD1 matching over 8 bases. The CDR3 totals 14 residues. Germline trimming cut 4 bases from V and 2 bases from J; bases unmatched to any gene: 7. The V gene's germline CDR1 is SQVTM and CDR2 ANQGSEA. The CDR3 sequence: CSVGRTGSPYEQYF. The CDR3 DNA is TGCAGCGTTGGTAGGACAGGGAGTCCCTACGAGCAGTACTTC.

V usage is TRBV4-3 and J usage is TRBJ1-2, with D hard to call. The length of the CDR3 is 15 residues. The V end was cut by 3 bases, the J end by 3 bases, with 14 bases between. The germline CDR1 and CDR2 sequences are LGHNA and YSLEER. The CDR3 DNA follows: TGCGCCAGCAGCCACACCGCCGAGAAGCACTATGGCTACACCTTC. Amino acids: CASSHTAEKHYGYTF.

The rearrangement links TRBV20-1 to TRBJ1-1; 7 positions agree with TRBD1. Germline assignment: CDR1 DFQATT and CDR2 SNEGSKA (reference sequence). This CDR3 region has 11 residues. With V trimmed by 6 bases and J by 6 bases, 4 bases remained unmatched. The CDR3 nucleotides read TGCAGTGCCATTCAGGGGGCTGAAGCTTTCTTT. This sequence encodes CSAIQGAEAFF.

This clone was counted a few times. The rearrangement uses TRBV4-2 and TRBJ1-1; D call uncertain. Trimming shortened V by 4 bases and J by 1 base, and 7 bases separated the two germline ends. The CDR3 spans 13 residues. CDR1 and CDR2 (germline): LGHNA, YNFKEQ. CDR3 bases: TGTGCCAGCAGCCCCAGTGAGAACACTGAAGCTTTCTTT. Amino acid sequence: CASSPSENTEAFF.